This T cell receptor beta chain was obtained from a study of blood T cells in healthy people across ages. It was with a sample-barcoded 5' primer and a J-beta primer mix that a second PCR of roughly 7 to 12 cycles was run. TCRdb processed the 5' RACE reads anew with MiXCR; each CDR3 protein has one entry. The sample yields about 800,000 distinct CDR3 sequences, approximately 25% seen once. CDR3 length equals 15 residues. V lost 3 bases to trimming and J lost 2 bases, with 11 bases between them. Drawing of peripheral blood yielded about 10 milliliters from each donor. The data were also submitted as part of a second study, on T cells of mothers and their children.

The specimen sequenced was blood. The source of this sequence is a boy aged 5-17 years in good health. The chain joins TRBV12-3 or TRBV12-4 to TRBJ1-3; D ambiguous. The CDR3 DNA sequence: TGTGCCAGCAGTTTTCTAGGTACGACTGGAAACACCATATATTTT. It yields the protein CASSFLGTTGNTIYF.